These T cell receptor beta chains were read from a single sample in a study of Ad26.COV2.S vaccination and SARS-CoV-2 variants. Produced via immunoSEQ multiplex PCR; TCRdb's table is partial and in-frame only. The data show about 280,000 clones, with approximately 87% seen just once and approximately 3.4% held by the top ten. The starting material was peripheral blood, obtained in a trial of Ad26.COV2.S vaccine versus placebo. The receptors derive from a person aged 18-65 years who received the Ad26.COV2.S COVID-19 vaccine or a placebo. Each CDR3 is given with its conserved first and last residue. A D gene is named only where the DNA matches it firmly. Only part of the rows carry a size: once, few, many, or a class if the clone is expanded.

clone size: -
J gene: TRBJ2-7
V gene: TRBV27
D gene: -
CDR3 DNA: TGTGCCAGCAGTTCCGGACGGATATCCTACGAGCAGTACTTC
CDR3 protein: CASSSGRISYEQYF

clone size: once
J gene: TRBJ1-2
V gene: TRBV9
D gene: TRBD1
CDR3 DNA: TGTGCCAGCAGCGTAGACCCGGACAGGGGCTTAGGGAACTATGGCTACACCTTC
CDR3 protein: CASSVDPDRGLGNYGYTF

clone size: few
J gene: TRBJ2-7
V gene: TRBV7-9
D gene: -
CDR3 DNA: TGTGCCAGCAGATTTACAGGGAGGGACTCAGAGCAGTACTTC
CDR3 protein: CASRFTGRDSEQYF

clone size: -
J gene: TRBJ2-3
V gene: TRBV11-3
D gene: TRBD2
CDR3 DNA: TGTGCCAGCAGCTTAGAGGGGAGGGTCACAGATACGCAGTATTTT
CDR3 protein: CASSLEGRVTDTQYF

clone size: -
J gene: TRBJ2-7
V gene: TRBV20-1
D gene: TRBD2
CDR3 DNA: TGCAGTGCTAGTTCCGGGACTAGCGGAACATACGAGCAGTACTTC
CDR3 protein: CSASSGTSGTYEQYF

clone size: -
J gene: TRBJ1-2
V gene: TRBV5-1
D gene: -
CDR3 DNA: TGCGCCAGCAGCTTGGCCATCGGCGGACTCTTTAACTATGGCTACACCTTC
CDR3 protein: CASSLAIGGLFNYGYTF

clone size: -
J gene: TRBJ2-7
V gene: TRBV7-9
D gene: TRBD1
CDR3 DNA: TGTGCCAGCAGCTTTGGGGACAGCTCCTACGAGCAGTACTTC
CDR3 protein: CASSFGDSSYEQYF

clone size: few
J gene: TRBJ2-2
V gene: TRBV18
D gene: -
CDR3 DNA: TGTGCCAGCTCACCATACATGGAGGGGGAGCTGTTTTTT
CDR3 protein: CASSPYMEGELFF

clone size: -
J gene: TRBJ1-5
V gene: TRBV14
D gene: TRBD1
CDR3 DNA: TGTGCCAGCAGCCTTACAGTCGGGTGGGACAGGGAAAAAGAAAGCAATCAGCCCCAGCATTTT
CDR3 protein: CASSLTVGWDREKESNQPQHF

clone size: few
J gene: TRBJ1-4
V gene: TRBV3-1/TRBV3-2
D gene: -
CDR3 DNA: TGTGCCAGCAGCCAAGAGGGCAGAGGATGGGGAAAACTGTTTTTT
CDR3 protein: CASSQEGRGWGKLFF

clone size: -
J gene: TRBJ2-7
V gene: TRBV6-5
D gene: TRBD1
CDR3 DNA: TGTGCCAGCAGACCGGGACAGAACTCCTACGAGCAGTACTTC
CDR3 protein: CASRPGQNSYEQYF

clone size: -
J gene: TRBJ2-5
V gene: TRBV18
D gene: TRBD2
CDR3 DNA: TGTGCCAGCTCACTATTACTAGCGGGGCAAGAGACCCAGTACTTC
CDR3 protein: CASSLLLAGQETQYF

clone size: -
J gene: TRBJ1-3
V gene: TRBV30
D gene: -
CDR3 DNA: TGTGCCCAAACAGGAGTTACTGGAAACACCATATATTTT
CDR3 protein: CAQTGVTGNTIYF

clone size: -
J gene: TRBJ2-2
V gene: TRBV21-1
D gene: -
CDR3 DNA: TGTGCCAGCAAGACCGGGACAGGAAACACCGGGGAGCTGTTTTTT
CDR3 protein: CASKTGTGNTGELFF

clone size: -
J gene: TRBJ2-7
V gene: TRBV29-1
D gene: -
CDR3 DNA: TGCAGCGTTGAATTCGGTGGTAGTGAGCAGTACTTC
CDR3 protein: CSVEFGGSEQYF

clone size: -
J gene: TRBJ1-2
V gene: TRBV6-5
D gene: -
CDR3 DNA: TGTGCCAGCAGAAGGGACCCCACGAACTATGGCTACACCTTC
CDR3 protein: CASRRDPTNYGYTF

clone size: -
J gene: TRBJ1-2
V gene: TRBV4-2
D gene: -
CDR3 DNA: TGTGCCAGCAGCCAAGAAGACAGACACTATGGCTACACCTTC
CDR3 protein: CASSQEDRHYGYTF

clone size: few
J gene: TRBJ1-6
V gene: TRBV6-2/TRBV6-3
D gene: TRBD1
CDR3 DNA: TGTGCCAGCAGTTACTTTCGGACAGGACAGAGCTCCTATAATTCACCCCTCCACTTT
CDR3 protein: CASSYFRTGQSSYNSPLHF

clone size: -
J gene: TRBJ2-5
V gene: TRBV27
D gene: TRBD2
CDR3 DNA: TGTGCCAGCAGTTTTTTAGCGGGGGGCCAAGAGACCCAGTACTTC
CDR3 protein: CASSFLAGGQETQYF

clone size: -
J gene: TRBJ2-5
V gene: TRBV9
D gene: TRBD2
CDR3 DNA: TGTGCCAGCAGCGTGGTGGGGACTAGCGGGGGGTCCCAAGAGACCCAGTACTTC
CDR3 protein: CASSVVGTSGGSQETQYF

clone size: -
J gene: TRBJ1-4
V gene: TRBV12-5
D gene: -
CDR3 DNA: TGTGCTAGTGGTTTTCAATACAGGTCGGGTGAAAAACTGTTTTTT
CDR3 protein: CASGFQYRSGEKLFF

clone size: -
J gene: TRBJ2-7
V gene: TRBV4-1
D gene: -
CDR3 DNA: TGCGCCAGCAGCCAAAATACAGGTACGCCCTACGAGCAGTACTTC
CDR3 protein: CASSQNTGTPYEQYF

clone size: -
J gene: TRBJ1-1
V gene: TRBV6-2/TRBV6-3
D gene: TRBD1
CDR3 DNA: TGTGCCAGCAGTGCCACGACAGGGGTAAGAGCTTTCTTT
CDR3 protein: CASSATTGVRAFF

clone size: few
J gene: TRBJ1-1
V gene: TRBV6-2/TRBV6-3
D gene: -
CDR3 DNA: TGTGCCAGCAGTTCCCTCGGCGGGAACACTGAAGCTTTCTTT
CDR3 protein: CASSSLGGNTEAFF

clone size: -
J gene: TRBJ1-5
V gene: TRBV7-9
D gene: -
CDR3 DNA: TGTGCCAGCAGCTTAGTCGAAGGGAGGAATCAGCCCCAGCATTTT
CDR3 protein: CASSLVEGRNQPQHF

clone size: once
J gene: TRBJ1-6
V gene: TRBV4-3
D gene: -
CDR3 DNA: TGCGCCAGCAGCCAAGAAGCCAATTCACCCCTCCACTTT
CDR3 protein: CASSQEANSPLHF

clone size: -
J gene: TRBJ1-2
V gene: TRBV18
D gene: -
CDR3 DNA: TGTGCCAGCTCACCATTCTCCGACCACTATGGCTACACCTTC
CDR3 protein: CASSPFSDHYGYTF

clone size: -
J gene: TRBJ1-1
V gene: TRBV5-1
D gene: -
CDR3 DNA: TGCGCCAGCAGCTTGGGATATAACACTGAAGCTTTCTTT
CDR3 protein: CASSLGYNTEAFF

clone size: once
J gene: TRBJ1-5
V gene: TRBV2
D gene: TRBD1
CDR3 DNA: TGTGCCAGCAGGGGGGACAGCAGCAATCAGCCCCAGCATTTT
CDR3 protein: CASRGDSSNQPQHF

clone size: -
J gene: TRBJ2-7
V gene: TRBV25-1
D gene: -
CDR3 DNA: TGTGCCAGTCCCCAAGAGACAGGCGCCTGCTCCTACGAGCAGTACTTC
CDR3 protein: CASPQETGACSYEQYF

clone size: -
J gene: TRBJ1-4
V gene: TRBV7-2
D gene: -
CDR3 DNA: TGTGCCAGCAGCACTATCCGGAGATATAATGAAAAACTGTTTTTT
CDR3 protein: CASSTIRRYNEKLFF

clone size: once
J gene: TRBJ2-2
V gene: TRBV6-2/TRBV6-3
D gene: -
CDR3 DNA: TGTGCCAGCAGTTACTCGAGTAGTCGGACAGTCAACACCGGGGAGCTGTTTTTT
CDR3 protein: CASSYSSSRTVNTGELFF

clone size: -
J gene: TRBJ2-5
V gene: TRBV15
D gene: -
CDR3 DNA: TGTGCCACCATGTCCCACGGGGGCCTGGAGACCCAGTACTTC
CDR3 protein: CATMSHGGLETQYF

clone size: -
J gene: TRBJ2-2
V gene: TRBV7-3
D gene: TRBD2
CDR3 DNA: TGTGCCAGCAACCCTAGCGGGGGAGGCGGGGAGCTGTTTTTT
CDR3 protein: CASNPSGGGGELFF

clone size: -
J gene: TRBJ1-2
V gene: TRBV5-4
D gene: -
CDR3 DNA: TGTGCCAGCAGCTTGACAGGGTATGATGGCTACACCTTC
CDR3 protein: CASSLTGYDGYTF

clone size: -
J gene: TRBJ1-4
V gene: TRBV10-3
D gene: -
CDR3 DNA: TGTGCCATCAGTGAGGGGGGGGATGAAAAACTGTTTTTT
CDR3 protein: CAISEGGDEKLFF

clone size: -
J gene: TRBJ2-2
V gene: TRBV30
D gene: -
CDR3 DNA: TGTGCCTGGAGATTTGGGGTAAACACCGGGGAGCTGTTTTTT
CDR3 protein: CAWRFGVNTGELFF

clone size: -
J gene: TRBJ1-2
V gene: TRBV5-4
D gene: -
CDR3 DNA: TGTGCCAGCAGCTTGGGGACAGAGAGGATTGGCTACACCTTC
CDR3 protein: CASSLGTERIGYTF

clone size: -
J gene: TRBJ2-3
V gene: TRBV27
D gene: -
CDR3 DNA: TGTGCCAGCCAGGGAGATACGCAGTATTTT
CDR3 protein: CASQGDTQYF

clone size: -
J gene: TRBJ2-3
V gene: TRBV19
D gene: -
CDR3 DNA: TGTGCCAGCAGCCCCCAGGGTTCCGCAGATACGCAGTATTTT
CDR3 protein: CASSPQGSADTQYF

clone size: -
J gene: TRBJ2-7
V gene: TRBV6-1
D gene: -
CDR3 DNA: TGTGCCAGCAGTGAAGAGTCACACTACGAGCAGTACTTC
CDR3 protein: CASSEESHYEQYF

clone size: -
J gene: TRBJ2-1
V gene: TRBV12-3/TRBV12-4
D gene: -
CDR3 DNA: TGTGCCAGCAGTTGGGAATACTACAATGAGCAGTTCTTC
CDR3 protein: CASSWEYYNEQFF

clone size: -
J gene: TRBJ2-7
V gene: TRBV10-1
D gene: -
CDR3 DNA: TGCGCCAGCACCTCGGCAGGGTCGCAGGTCGAGCAGTACTTC
CDR3 protein: CASTSAGSQVEQYF

clone size: -
J gene: TRBJ1-1
V gene: TRBV30
D gene: -
CDR3 DNA: TGTGCCTGGATGGCAGGGAACACTGAAGCTTTCTTT
CDR3 protein: CAWMAGNTEAFF

clone size: -
J gene: TRBJ2-6
V gene: TRBV5-4
D gene: -
CDR3 DNA: TGTGCCAGCAGCCGCGACTCTGGGGCCAACGTCCTGACTTTC
CDR3 protein: CASSRDSGANVLTF

clone size: few
J gene: TRBJ1-1
V gene: TRBV11-2
D gene: -
CDR3 DNA: TGTGCCAGCAGCTTTTCCCTGAACACTGAAGCTTTCTTT
CDR3 protein: CASSFSLNTEAFF

clone size: -
J gene: TRBJ1-2
V gene: TRBV2
D gene: TRBD1
CDR3 DNA: TGTGCCAGCAGCGCCACAGGGACAGGGGGCTTTGGCTACACCTTC
CDR3 protein: CASSATGTGGFGYTF

clone size: -
J gene: TRBJ2-3
V gene: TRBV28
D gene: TRBD2
CDR3 DNA: TGTGCCAGCAGGCTAGCTAGCGGGTTGTGGACAGATACGCAGTATTTT
CDR3 protein: CASRLASGLWTDTQYF

clone size: -
J gene: TRBJ2-2
V gene: TRBV5-4
D gene: TRBD1
CDR3 DNA: TGTGCCAGCAGACGTACAGGGGCACGGAACACCGGGGAGCTGTTTTTT
CDR3 protein: CASRRTGARNTGELFF

clone size: -
J gene: TRBJ1-6
V gene: TRBV5-1
D gene: -
CDR3 DNA: TGCGCCAGCAGCCCAACCACCGGGACGGAAGGTACGGCCCTCCACTTT
CDR3 protein: CASSPTTGTEGTALHF

clone size: once
J gene: TRBJ1-2
V gene: TRBV5-1
D gene: -
CDR3 DNA: TGCGCCAGCAGCTTCGAACGCACCCCCTATGGCTACACCTTC
CDR3 protein: CASSFERTPYGYTF

clone size: -
J gene: TRBJ2-4
V gene: TRBV28
D gene: -
CDR3 DNA: TGTGCCAGCAGAGTTGAAAACATTCAGTACTTC
CDR3 protein: CASRVENIQYF

clone size: -
J gene: TRBJ1-1
V gene: TRBV5-6
D gene: -
CDR3 DNA: TGTGCCAGCAGCTTACCAGGTGGACTGTATATGAACACTGAAGCTTTCTTT
CDR3 protein: CASSLPGGLYMNTEAFF

clone size: -
J gene: TRBJ2-7
V gene: TRBV6-6
D gene: -
CDR3 DNA: TGTGCCAGCAGTTTGGACACTAGCTCCTACGAGCAGTACTTC
CDR3 protein: CASSLDTSSYEQYF

clone size: -
J gene: TRBJ2-5
V gene: TRBV7-9
D gene: -
CDR3 DNA: TGTGCCAGCAGCTTAGTCTGGCGGGCTGAGGCTACGTTGACCCAGTACTTC
CDR3 protein: CASSLVWRAEATLTQYF

clone size: few
J gene: TRBJ1-2
V gene: TRBV7-2
D gene: TRBD1
CDR3 DNA: TGTGCCAGCAGCTTAGGACAGGGGGGCGGCTACACCTTC
CDR3 protein: CASSLGQGGGYTF

clone size: once
J gene: TRBJ2-3
V gene: TRBV7-9
D gene: TRBD1
CDR3 DNA: TGTGCCAGCAGCTTGGACAGGGGGACGGATACGCAGTATTTT
CDR3 protein: CASSLDRGTDTQYF

clone size: -
J gene: TRBJ2-7
V gene: TRBV28
D gene: -
CDR3 DNA: TGTGCCAGCAGGGGTTGGGGGATCTCCTACGAGCAGTACTTC
CDR3 protein: CASRGWGISYEQYF